These 30 T cell receptor beta chains were sequenced from one sample in a study of OX40 agonist ivuxolimab in advanced cancers. Some clones are missing from TCRdb's copy, which holds only in-frame ones; the method was immunoSEQ multiplex PCR. The sample lists some 74,000 clones, about 91% occurring once. The sample was CD4+ or CD8+ T cells sorted from blood, taken in a trial of the OX40 agonist ivuxolimab. The receptors stem from an adult with an advanced solid tumor such as melanoma, head and neck, liver or kidney cancer.

The J gene is TRBJ2-2, the V gene TRBV11-2; 11 bases align to TRBD2. The ends lost 2 bases at V and 5 bases at J; junction bases unmatched: 7. Germline values: CDR1 SGHAT, CDR2 FQNNGV. This CDR3 region has 17 residues. The CDR3 loop is CASSLNSGRAGTGELFF. CDR3 DNA: TGTGCCAGCAGCTTAAATAGCGGGAGGGCGGGTACCGGGGAGCTGTTTTTT.

The genes are TRBV30 and TRBJ2-1; the match to TRBD2 covers 10 bases. Trimming took 8 bases from V and 3 from J; bases not matched to a gene: 7. There are 14 residues in the CDR3. Germline V lookup: CDR1 GTSNPN, CDR2 SVGIG (reference sequence). The CDR3, as DNA: TGTGCCGATCAGCGGGAGGGGTTCTACAATGAGCAGTTCTTC. It codes for CADQREGFYNEQFF.

V usage is TRBV5-4 and J usage is TRBJ1-3; D ambiguous. The CDR3 sequence is 14 residues long. Germline V lookup: CDR1 SGHNT, CDR2 YYREEE (reference sequence). Deletions cut 4 bases from V and 4 bases from J, with 12 bases between. This chain's CDR3 is CASSPNSGGNTIYF. In DNA, the CDR3 is TGTGCCAGCAGCCCGAATAGCGGGGGAAACACCATATATTTT.

The V call is TRBV30, the J call TRBJ1-1; TRBD1 might be the D (6 bases). CDR3 length: 13 amino acids. CDR1 GTSNPN and CDR2 SVGIG come from the germline V gene (reference sequence). The V end lost 2 bases, the J end lost 3 bases, and 10 bases lay between the germline ends. In DNA form, the CDR3 reads TGTGCCTGGAGTAAAGCAGGGGACACTGAAGCTTTCTTT. Its translation: CAWSKAGDTEAFF.

The chain's CDR3 is CASSLALAGDLNTQYF. DNA for the CDR3: TGTGCCAGCAGCTTGGCTCTAGCGGGAGATCTAAATACGCAGTATTTT. The chain combines TRBV5-8 with TRBJ2-3; 10 bases agree with TRBD2. Per the germline V gene, CDR1 is SGHTS and CDR2 is YDEGEE. This CDR3 contains 16 residues. J gave up 7 bases and V 0 bases, and 8 bases lay outside the gene matches. Full variable domain (remainder filled in from reference TRBV5-8 and TRBJ2-3): EAGVTQSPTHLIKTRGQQATLRCSPISGHTSVYWYQQALGLGLQFLLWYDEGEERNRGNFPPRFSGRQFPNYSSELNVNALELEDSALYLCASSLALAGDLNTQYFGPGTRLTVL.

The chain combines TRBV19 with TRBJ2-3; TRBD2 aligns across 7 bases. Germline V gives CDR1 LNHDA, CDR2 SQIVND (reference sequence). Trimming removed 5 bases from V and 2 bases from J; junction bases left unmatched: 10. The CDR3 is 16 residues long. For the CDR3, the DNA is TGTGCCAGTAGTCCCCTTCGGCTAGCGGTCACAGATACGCAGTATTTT. This gives the protein CASSPLRLAVTDTQYF.

The gene calls are TRBV11-2 and TRBJ2-5, with D unclear. CDR1 and CDR2 (germline): SGHAT, FQNNGV. V lost 6 bases to trimming and J lost 5 bases, with 13 bases between them. The CDR3 sequence is 13 residues long. The CDR3 bases are TGTGCCAGCAGTCAAGGGCCACGGGAGACCCAGTACTTC. Translating it yields CASSQGPRETQYF.

V and J are TRBV15 and TRBJ2-2; D not certain. The CDR3 covers 15 residues. V lost 0 bases, J lost 6 bases, and 11 bases lay in between. Germline assignment: CDR1 LNHNV and CDR2 YYDKDF (reference sequence). The CDR3 loop is CATSRDRTAPGELFF. The CDR3 bases are TGTGCCACCAGCAGAGATAGAACGGCTCCCGGGGAGCTGTTTTTT.

This chain links TRBV11-2 with TRBJ2-5, with D hard to call. V gave up 5 bases and J gave up 7 bases, with 17 bases separating them. Per the germline V gene, CDR1 is SGHAT and CDR2 is FQNNGV. This CDR3 has 14 amino acids. The CDR3 region is CASSRRGPPGTQYF. The CDR3 bases are TGTGCCAGCAGCCGCCGCGGCCCCCCGGGGACCCAGTACTTC.

The CDR3 spells CASSPIGTSGNLQETQYF. The CDR3 DNA is TGTGCCAGCAGCCCCATTGGGACTAGCGGGAACCTCCAAGAGACCCAGTACTTC. The genes are TRBV4-2 and TRBJ2-5, with 13 bases aligning to TRBD2. This CDR3 is 18 amino acids long. Germline values: CDR1 LGHNA, CDR2 YNFKEQ. The ends lost 4 bases at V and 1 base at J; junction bases unmatched: 9.

The chain has TRBV7-2 and TRBJ2-7; D is possibly TRBD1 (6 bases). With 1 base removed from V and 6 bases from J, the gap between germline ends came to 16 bases. Germline V gene lookup returns CDR1 SGHTA and CDR2 FQGNSA. The CDR3 is 15 residues long. In nucleotides, the CDR3 is TGTGCCAGCAGCTTAGATCCAGGGGCCTCGTTCGAGCAGTACTTC. This codes for CASSLDPGASFEQYF. Complete variable domain (other parts from reference TRBV7-2 and TRBJ2-7): GAGVSQSPSNKVTEKGKDVELRCDPISGHTALYWYRQSLGQGLEFLIYFQGNSAPDKSGLPSDRFSAERTGGSVSTLTIQRTQQEDSAVYLCASSLDPGASFEQYFGPGTRLTVT.

Here the CDR3 reads CASSLSPVEQPQHF. CDR3 nucleotides: TGTGCCAGCAGCCTAAGCCCGGTGGAGCAGCCCCAGCATTTT. The chain carries TRBV5-5 and TRBJ1-5; no reliable D call. Trimming removed 4 bases at V and 7 bases at J, with 15 bases between. The germline V gene encodes CDR1 SGHKS and CDR2 YYEKEE (reference sequence). The CDR3 is 14 residues long. Complete variable domain (other parts from reference TRBV5-5 and TRBJ1-5): DAGVTQSPTHLIKTRGQQVTLRCSPISGHKSVSWYQQVLGQGPQFIFQYYEKEERGRGNFPDRFSARQFPNYSSELNVNALLLGDSALYLCASSLSPVEQPQHFGDGTRLSIL.

The chain couples TRBV2 to TRBJ2-4; TRBD1 agrees at 9 bases. The V gene end was trimmed by 5 bases and the J gene end by 6 bases; junction bases not matched to a gene: 8. Germline V gene lookup returns CDR1 SNHLY and CDR2 FYNNEI. The CDR3 covers 15 residues. CDR3 sequence (DNA): TGTGCCAGCAGTCGCACAGGGGGCTGGGGAAACATTCAGTACTTC. Amino acids: CASSRTGGWGNIQYF. The full variable domain, with the rest looked up from reference TRBV2 and TRBJ2-4, is EPEVTQTPSHQVTQMGQEVILRCVPISNHLYFYWYRQILGQKVEFLVSFYNNEISEKSEIFDDQFSVERPDGSNFTLKIRSTKLEDSAMYFCASSRTGGWGNIQYFGAGTRLSVL.

The gene calls are TRBV11-2 and TRBJ1-2; 9 nucleotides agree with TRBD1. There are 15 residues in the CDR3. The trim removed 2 bases at V and 8 bases at J, leaving 9 bases unmatched. In germline, CDR1 is SGHAT, CDR2 FQNNGV. The DNA of the CDR3 is TGTGCCAGCAGCTTATCCGACAGGGGGAACCAAGGCTACACCTTC. It is translated as CASSLSDRGNQGYTF.

The chain carries TRBV18 and TRBJ1-2; 7 nucleotides match TRBD1. V lost 2 bases, J lost 4 bases, and 10 bases stayed unmatched. The CDR3 has 16 amino acids. Per the germline V gene, CDR1 is KGHSH and CDR2 is LQKENI. This CDR3 reads CASSPRGGQAGYGYTF. The CDR3 DNA reads TGTGCCAGCTCACCAAGGGGCGGACAGGCTGGCTATGGCTACACCTTC.

The gene calls are TRBV30 and TRBJ2-1; 7 bases are a match to TRBD2. This CDR3 contains 15 residues. Germline V gene lookup returns CDR1 GTSNPN and CDR2 SVGIG (reference sequence). Germline trimming cut 3 bases from V and 9 bases from J; bases unmatched to any gene: 14. The CDR3 is CAWSLGSGHMGEQFF. The DNA of the CDR3 is TGTGCCTGGAGCTTGGGTAGCGGGCATATGGGTGAGCAGTTCTTC.

This chain joins TRBV5-1 and TRBJ1-1, with unresolved D. Germline V gene sequence: CDR1 SGHRS, CDR2 YFSETQ. V lost 3 bases, J lost 4 bases, and 13 bases lay in between. This CDR3 is built from 14 residues. CDR3 coding DNA: TGCGCCAGCAGCTACGGCGGCGGCGTCACTGAAGCTTTCTTT. Translating it yields CASSYGGGVTEAFF.

V gene TRBV9 combines with J gene TRBJ2-2; D gene uncertain. The germline V gene encodes CDR1 SGDLS and CDR2 YYNGEE. V dropped 0 bases and J dropped 5 bases, with 2 bases sitting between them. This CDR3 has 12 amino acids. CDR3 bases: TGTGCCAGCAGCGTAGTGACCGGGGAGCTGTTTTTT. It codes for CASSVVTGELFF. The variable domain in full, completed from reference TRBV9 and TRBJ2-2, reads DSGVTQTPKHLITATGQRVTLRCSPRSGDLSVYWYQQSLDQGLQFLIQYYNGEERAKGNILERFSAQQFPDLHSELNLSSLELGDSALYFCASSVVTGELFFGEGSRLTVL.

V usage is TRBV5-4 and J usage is TRBJ1-1; D remains ambiguous. Per germline, CDR1 SGHNT and CDR2 YYREEE (reference sequence). The germline V and J ends were trimmed by 5 bases and 5 bases, with 16 bases remaining between them. The CDR3 runs 14 residues. CDR3 residues: CASSSETTGTEAFF. DNA for the CDR3: TGTGCCAGCAGTTCGGAGACAACTGGGACTGAAGCTTTCTTT.

This sequence joins TRBV5-1 and TRBJ1-1; D not resolved. The CDR3 length is 13 residues. Between the trimmed V and J ends, which lost 0 bases and 3 bases, there was a span of 6 bases. Looked up from germline, CDR1 is SGHRS and CDR2 is YFSETQ. The CDR3 here is CASSLDGDTEAFF. In nucleotides, the CDR3 is TGCGCCAGCAGCTTGGACGGGGACACTGAAGCTTTCTTT.

The genes are TRBV6-5 and TRBJ2-7, with D unclear. CDR3 length equals 12 residues. Germline loops: CDR1 MNHEY, CDR2 SVGAGI. V was pared by 8 bases and J by 4 bases, with 12 bases between. The CDR3 loop reads CASWTGLYEQYF. The CDR3 DNA is TGTGCCAGCTGGACGGGCTTATACGAGCAGTACTTC.

The chain links TRBV18 to TRBJ2-3; 7 bases fit TRBD1. J gave up 1 base and V 3 bases, and 4 bases lay outside the gene matches. Germline loops: CDR1 KGHSH, CDR2 LQKENI. The CDR3 loop spans 15 amino acids. The CDR3 nucleotides read TGTGCCAGCTCACCTACAGGGGACGGCACAGATACGCAGTATTTT. It is translated as CASSPTGDGTDTQYF.

On this clone itself: Other nucleotide sequences in the sample specify the same CDR3. The chain couples TRBV2 to TRBJ1-3; 7 nucleotides line up with TRBD1. Germline lookup yields CDR1 SNHLY and CDR2 FYNNEI. The CDR3 is 13 amino acids. V was clipped by 6 bases and J by 1 base; unmatched bases: 0. The CDR3 region is CASRQGSGNTIYF. The CDR3, as DNA: TGTGCCAGCAGACAGGGGTCTGGAAACACCATATATTTT.

CDR3 protein: CASSLRPRGLGTEAFF. CDR3 DNA sequence: TGTGCCAGCAGCTTGAGACCGAGGGGGTTGGGCACTGAAGCTTTCTTT. This chain links TRBV5-4 with TRBJ1-1; D is perhaps TRBD1 (6 bases). Germline V gene lookup returns CDR1 SGHNT and CDR2 YYREEE (reference sequence). The CDR3 is made up of 16 amino acids. The V gene lost 1 base and the J gene lost 4 bases, with 17 bases spanning the gap. Filled out from reference TRBV5-4 and TRBJ1-1, the complete variable domain reads ETGVTQSPTHLIKTRGQQVTLRCSSQSGHNTVSWYQQALGQGPQFIFQYYREEENGRGNFPPRFSGLQFPNYSSELNVNALELDDSALYLCASSLRPRGLGTEAFFGQGTRLTVV.

V is TRBV30 and J is TRBJ1-3; possibly TRBD1 for D (5 bases). The CDR3 is 15 residues long. V was clipped by 3 bases and J by 0 bases, with 12 bases between them. Looked up from germline, CDR1 is GTSNPN and CDR2 is SVGIG (reference sequence). The CDR3 spells CAWREGWLSGNTIYF. The CDR3 DNA sequence: TGTGCCTGGAGGGAGGGGTGGCTCTCTGGAAACACCATATATTTT. The full variable domain, in which reference TRBV30 and TRBJ1-3 provide the parts outside the CDR3, is SQTIHQWPATLVQPVGSPLSLECTVEGTSNPNLYWYRQAAGRGLQLLFYSVGIGQISSEVPQNLSASRPQDRQFILSSKKLLLSDSGFYLCAWREGWLSGNTIYFGEGSWLTVV.

Comments on this clone: This sample includes further DNA sequences coding for the same CDR3. J is TRBJ2-5 and V is TRBV5-1; 8 nucleotides match TRBD1. This CDR3 contains 14 residues. J lost 1 base, V lost 3 bases, and 2 bases had no gene match. From germline, CDR1 is SGHRS and CDR2 YFSETQ. The CDR3 spells CASSSGQGQETQYF. The CDR3 coding sequence is TGCGCCAGCAGCTCCGGACAGGGCCAAGAGACCCAGTACTTC.

This sequence joins TRBV28 and TRBJ2-2; 11 bases are shared with TRBD1. This CDR3 spans 16 amino acids. Germline loops: CDR1 MDHEN, CDR2 SYDVKM. Trimming removed 5 bases from V and 7 bases from J; junction bases left unmatched: 9. In DNA, the CDR3 is TGTGCCAGCAGTGGACAGGGGGCGATTGACGTCGGGGAGCTGTTTTTT. This sequence encodes CASSGQGAIDVGELFF.

This clone has a handful of counts. The V gene is TRBV6-1, the J gene TRBJ2-7, with D possibly TRBD2 on 5 matching bases. There are 13 residues in the CDR3. Germline V gene data show CDR1 as MNHNS and CDR2 as SASEGT. V was cut by 0 bases and J by 5 bases, with 8 bases left in between. CDR3 sequence (DNA): TGTGCCAGCAGTGAAGCGCGGGTACACGAGCAGTACTTC. Protein: CASSEARVHEQYF.

The chain recombines TRBV11-2 with TRBJ2-5; either TRBD1 or TRBD2 may fit D (5 bases each). V lost 0 bases, J lost 3 bases, and 8 bases lay in between. The CDR3 runs to 14 residues. Germline CDR1 SGHAT, CDR2 FQNNGV. CDR3 DNA sequence: TGTGCCAGCAGCTTAGATGGGACGAAAGAGACCCAGTACTTC. Protein product: CASSLDGTKETQYF.

This rearrangement joins TRBV18 to TRBJ2-7; D might be TRBD2 (6 bases). Deletions cut 8 bases from V and 0 bases from J, with 8 bases between. CDR3 length: 12 residues. Germline assignment: CDR1 KGHSH and CDR2 LQKENI. CDR3 in DNA: TGTGCCAGCGGGGGAGGCTCCTACGAGCAGTACTTC. It is translated as CASGGGSYEQYF.